Listed below are T cell receptor beta chains from one sample, sequenced in a study of cytomegalovirus exposure and HLA in healthy donors. The protocol was immunoSEQ multiplex PCR, while the TCRdb copy is restricted to in-frame clones and leaves out a portion. The sample yields 150,000 to 200,000 clones, 81% seen once. Sequenced: PBMCs. These receptors came from a man aged 45-60 years in good health and CMV-seropositive. The CDR3 runs from the conserved cysteine through the conserved F or W.

V,J,CDR3
TRBV14,TRBJ1-1,CASSQDLSQGEAFF
TRBV15,TRBJ2-7,CATSGLRQGGSYEQYF
TRBV28,TRBJ1-2,CASSLVGAGYTF
TRBV2,TRBJ2-1,CAMIKQGSSYNEQFF
TRBV7-2,TRBJ1-4,CASSGGRGPGEKLFF
TRBV7-8,TRBJ2-3,CASSPGGSGRGTQYF
TRBV5-5,TRBJ2-5,CASSYSRETQYF
TRBV29-1,-,CSVSRTGSYEQYF
TRBV28,TRBJ1-2,CASSARGGGAYGYTF
TRBV30,TRBJ1-1,CAWSQKGTGRVEAFF
TRBV18,TRBJ1-6,CASSPGQGNSPLHF
TRBV2,TRBJ1-4,CASTSTTTNEKLFF
TRBV5-1,TRBJ1-2,CASSLGTGPYGDYTF
TRBV18,TRBJ1-2,CASSLTGGDYGYTF
TRBV21-1,TRBJ2-7,CASSKELGSGINEQYF
TRBV27,TRBJ2-7,CASRLKKTGGYEQYF